The TCR beta chain described here comes from a study of blood T cell repertoires in COVID-19. The CDR3 runs to 12 residues. Original handling: Amplification from reference gene primers served as the basis for estimated nucleated cell counts. Sequencing used immunoSEQ multiplex PCR; TCRdb keeps in-frame clones, though not all of them. That table supplies the V and J calls and clone size; D and trimming were determined from the DNA. The data show 250,000 or so clones, about 80% seen once. This TCR was recovered from a woman older than 75 with acute or convalescent COVID-19. The chain is built from TRBV21-1 and TRBJ1-2; the D call TRBD1 from the table was never checked on the DNA. TRBV21-1 is designated a pseudogene. The specimen sequenced was peripheral blood. The CDR3, as DNA: TGTGCCAGCAGCCTACAGGGATGGGGCTACACCTTC. This translates into CASSLQGWGYTF.